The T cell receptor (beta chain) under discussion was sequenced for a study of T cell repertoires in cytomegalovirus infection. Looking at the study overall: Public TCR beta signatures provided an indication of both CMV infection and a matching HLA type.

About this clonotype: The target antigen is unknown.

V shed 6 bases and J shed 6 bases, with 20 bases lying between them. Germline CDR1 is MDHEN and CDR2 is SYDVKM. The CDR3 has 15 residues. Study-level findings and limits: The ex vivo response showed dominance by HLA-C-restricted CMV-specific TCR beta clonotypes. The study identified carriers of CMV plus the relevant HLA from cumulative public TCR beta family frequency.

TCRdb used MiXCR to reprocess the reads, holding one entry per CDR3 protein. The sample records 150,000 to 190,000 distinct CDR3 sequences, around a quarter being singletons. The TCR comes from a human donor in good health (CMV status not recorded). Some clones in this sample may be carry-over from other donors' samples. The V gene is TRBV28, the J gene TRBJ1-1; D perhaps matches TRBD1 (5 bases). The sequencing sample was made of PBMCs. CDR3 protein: CASSPEDKEASEAFF. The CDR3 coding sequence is TGTGCCAGCAGCCCTGAGGACAAGGAAGCCTCTGAAGCTTTCTTT. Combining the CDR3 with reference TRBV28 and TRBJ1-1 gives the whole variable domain DVKVTQSSRYLVKRTGEKVFLECVQDMDHENMFWYRQDPGLGLRLIYFSYDVKMKEKGDIPEGYSVSREKKERFSLILESASTNQTSMYLCASSPEDKEASEAFFGQGTRLTVV.